The clone carrying this T cell receptor (beta chain) came up a few times. The data were obtained in a study of blood T cell repertoires in COVID-19. Profiled with immunoSEQ multiplex PCR; TCRdb holds only in-frame clones, not every one. The sample lists about 50,000 clones, around 88% seen once, with around 6% in the top ten. From germline, CDR1 is SGHDN and CDR2 FVKESK. CDR3 size: 14 residues. With V trimmed by 1 base and J by 4 bases, 3 bases remained unmatched. The chain joins TRBV14 to TRBJ1-2, with TRBD1 matching 7 bases. The sequence derives from a woman older than 75 with acute or convalescent COVID-19. Sequencing was performed on peripheral blood. CDR3 sequence (DNA): TGTGCCAGCAGCCAAGGCAGGGGGAGCTATGGCTACACCTTC. It is translated as CASSQGRGSYGYTF.